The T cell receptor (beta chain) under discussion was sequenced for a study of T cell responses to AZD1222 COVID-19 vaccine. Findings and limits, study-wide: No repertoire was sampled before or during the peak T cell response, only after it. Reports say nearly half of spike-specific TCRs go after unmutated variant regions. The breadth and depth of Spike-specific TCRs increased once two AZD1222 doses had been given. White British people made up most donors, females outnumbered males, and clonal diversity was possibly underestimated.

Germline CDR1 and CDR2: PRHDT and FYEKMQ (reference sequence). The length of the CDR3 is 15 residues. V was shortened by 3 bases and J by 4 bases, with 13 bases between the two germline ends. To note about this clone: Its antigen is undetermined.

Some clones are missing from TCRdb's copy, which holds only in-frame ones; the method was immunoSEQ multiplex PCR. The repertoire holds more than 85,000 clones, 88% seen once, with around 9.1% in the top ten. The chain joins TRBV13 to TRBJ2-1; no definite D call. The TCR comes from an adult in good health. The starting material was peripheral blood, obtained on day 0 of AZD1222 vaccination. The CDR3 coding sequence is TGTGCCAGCAGCTTTAAGCCCTGGGGTTACAATGAGCAGTTCTTC. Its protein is CASSFKPWGYNEQFF. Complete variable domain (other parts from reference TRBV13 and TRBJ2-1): AAGVIQSPRHLIKEKRETATLKCYPIPRHDTVYWYQQGPGQDPQFLISFYEKMQSDKGSIPDRFSAQQFSDYHSELNMSSLELGDSALYFCASSFKPWGYNEQFFGPGTRLTVL.